One sample yielded the 14 T cell receptor beta chains listed below, sequenced in a study of shared clonotypes between healthy human individuals. Selected positively for CCR7 and CD45RO-negative, naive CD8 cells excluded terminally differentiated effector memory CD45RA+ cells. TCRdb keeps only in-frame clones here, not all; method: immunoSEQ multiplex PCR. The data contain about 2,200,000 clones, around 93% of them singletons. The specimen was naive CD8+ T cells from PBMCs. Receptors were obtained from a man between 18 and 29 years old in good health. Some clones in this sample may be carry-over from other donors' samples.

The V call is TRBV27, the J call TRBJ2-7; D is perhaps TRBD1 (6 bases). CDR3 length: 17 amino acids. Trimming took 3 bases from V and 6 from J, leaving 24 bases between them. The germline CDR1 and CDR2 sequences are MNHEY and SMNVEV (reference sequence). The CDR3 here is CASSFTLRTASLGEQYF. The DNA of the CDR3 is TGTGCCAGCAGTTTCACTCTTCGGACAGCTTCCCTAGGCGAGCAGTACTTC.

The rearrangement joins TRBV28 to TRBJ2-3; D call uncertain. The CDR3 totals 13 residues. From germline, CDR1 is MDHEN and CDR2 SYDVKM. The ends were cut back, 4 bases at V and 13 bases at J, with 18 bases in the middle. The CDR3 DNA sequence: TGTGCCAGCAGTTCAGCCGGGCCGAGTCAGAAGTATTTT. Its protein is CASSSAGPSQKYF. The variable domain in full, completed from reference TRBV28 and TRBJ2-3, reads DVKVTQSSRYLVKRTGEKVFLECVQDMDHENMFWYRQDPGLGLRLIYFSYDVKMKEKGDIPEGYSVSREKKERFSLILESASTNQTSMYLCASSSAGPSQKYFGPGTRLTVL.

The chain uses TRBV10-1 and TRBJ1-1; TRBD1 agrees at 7 bases. V lost 2 bases and J lost 2; bases outside the gene matches: 8. The CDR3 contains 16 residues. Looked up from germline, CDR1 is WNHNN and CDR2 is SYGVQD (reference sequence). This CDR3 is CASSERGQDGNTEAFF. CDR3 in DNA: TGCGCCAGCAGTGAGAGGGGGCAAGATGGCAACACTGAAGCTTTCTTT.

This chain joins TRBV6-7 and TRBJ1-1; TRBD1 is a possible D gene (5 bases). TRBV6-7 is an open reading frame whose function is uncertain. Trimming pared 2 bases from V and 0 bases from J, leaving 25 bases between. This CDR3 spans 20 amino acids. The CDR3 loop is CASSYPPPGRRIEMNTEAFF. In DNA, the CDR3 is TGTGCCAGCAGTTACCCACCCCCGGGACGCAGGATTGAGATGAACACTGAAGCTTTCTTT.

This clone was counted once. This chain links TRBV9 with TRBJ2-2; D not resolved. The CDR3 covers 14 residues. Germline V gene data show CDR1 as SGDLS and CDR2 as YYNGEE. Trimming cost V 0 bases and J 3 bases, with 6 bases left between them. CDR3 nucleotides: TGTGCCAGCAGCGTAGTTGCGTACACCGGGGAGCTGTTTTTT. It codes for CASSVVAYTGELFF.

The chain uses TRBV27 and TRBJ2-1, with no clear D. Trimming took 5 bases from V and 4 from J, leaving 15 bases between them. Germline V gives CDR1 MNHEY, CDR2 SMNVEV (reference sequence). This CDR3 region has 15 residues. The CDR3 reads CASSPVSKPYNEQFF. CDR3 in DNA: TGTGCCAGCAGTCCGGTTAGCAAGCCTTACAATGAGCAGTTCTTC.

This clone appeared once. The V call is TRBV11-2, the J call TRBJ2-1, with a weak D call TRBD2 (6 bases). The CDR3 loop spans 16 amino acids. V lost 1 base to trimming and J lost 4 bases, with 14 bases between them. Per the germline V gene, CDR1 is SGHAT and CDR2 is FQNNGV. The CDR3 reads CASSLVGSGSYNEQFF. The CDR3 DNA is TGTGCCAGCAGCTTAGTTGGTAGCGGTTCGTACAATGAGCAGTTCTTC.

The CDR3 DNA is TGTGCCAGCAGTCTAACTAGGGACTACGAGCAGTACTTC. It yields the protein CASSLTRDYEQYF. V is TRBV6-1 and J is TRBJ2-7, with D possibly TRBD2 on 5 matching bases. CDR1 is MNHNS and CDR2 is SASEGT in the germline V gene. The V gene lost 5 bases and the J gene lost 3 bases, with 11 bases spanning the gap. This CDR3 comprises 13 residues.

This sequence joins TRBV6-5 and TRBJ2-2, with TRBD1 matching 9 bases. Germline CDR1 is MNHEY and CDR2 is SVGAGI. CDR3 length: 15 residues. Trimming at V came to 7 bases and at J to 6 bases, leaving 9 bases not matched to a gene. Here the CDR3 DNA reads TGTGCCAGCATCTCGAGGGACAGGGACGCCGGGGAGCTGTTTTTT. Encoded protein: CASISRDRDAGELFF.

This clone was detected only once. This sample includes further DNA sequences coding for the same CDR3. V gene TRBV11-2 combines with J gene TRBJ2-7; the D is unclear. Germline V lookup: CDR1 SGHAT, CDR2 FQNNGV. The CDR3 length is 13 residues. V lost 3 bases and J 0 bases, leaving 6 bases between the germline ends. The CDR3 is CASSFGSSYEQYF. CDR3 coding DNA: TGTGCCAGCAGCTTCGGAAGCTCCTACGAGCAGTACTTC.

The CDR3 reads CASSSLAWSGRESGEQYF. CDR3 nucleotide sequence: TGTGCCAGCAGCTCATTGGCATGGAGCGGGAGGGAATCTGGCGAGCAGTACTTC. The V gene is TRBV5-6, the J gene TRBJ2-7; 10 bases agree with TRBD2. There are 18 residues in the CDR3. The V and J ends lost 3 bases and 6 bases, in that order; junction bases with no gene match: 18. Germline V gene data show CDR1 as SGHDT and CDR2 as YYEEEE.

The V and J genes are TRBV28 and TRBJ1-5; D not certain. Germline CDR1 MDHEN, CDR2 SYDVKM. The CDR3 has 17 residues. Trimming took off 5 bases at V and 0 bases at J, with 17 bases between the two ends. CDR3 nucleotides: TGTGCCAGCAGTACTATTGCAACCCATCATAGCAATCAGCCCCAGCATTTT. As protein: CASSTIATHHSNQPQHF.

The gene calls are TRBV27 and TRBJ2-1, with 9 positions matching TRBD2. CDR3 length equals 14 residues. V was clipped by 0 bases and J by 11 bases; unmatched bases: 5. Germline V lookup: CDR1 MNHEY, CDR2 SMNVEV (reference sequence). The CDR3 reads CASSLSGSGSQQFF. The CDR3 DNA is TGTGCCAGCAGTTTATCAGGTAGCGGGAGTCAGCAGTTCTTC.

The CDR3 loop reads CASSLDGADTQYF. As DNA, the CDR3 is TGTGCCAGCAGCTTAGATGGGGCAGATACGCAGTATTTT. This chain connects TRBV7-6 to TRBJ2-3, with D unresolved. Looked up from germline, CDR1 is SGHVS and CDR2 is FNYEAQ. V was shortened by 1 base and J by 4 bases, with 6 bases between the two germline ends. The length of the CDR3 is 13 residues.